A selection of T cell receptor beta chains follows, all from one sample in a study of cytomegalovirus exposure and HLA in healthy donors. Some clones are missing from TCRdb's copy, which holds only in-frame ones; the method was immunoSEQ multiplex PCR. The sample has nearly 95,000 clones, 79% seen once. The sample was PBMCs. These receptors were obtained from a woman between 40 and 50 years old in good health and CMV-seronegative. CDR3s leave out the opening cysteine and the closing phenylalanine or tryptophan. The order of the fields is V gene, CDR3 protein.

TRBV7-2,ASRPQGGSPLH
TRBV25-1,ASSGTSGGNGELF
TRBV15,ATSGQVQETQY
TRBV2,ASSLRRDQETQY
TRBV10-2,ASSPSTSGTDTQY
TRBV9,ASSVEGTSYTDTQY
TRBV7-6,ASSPRSAGGSEKLF
TRBV5-1,ASSLGQVYGYT
TRBV10-3,ASSDNRDTEAF
TRBV11-3,ASSLGGLKNTEAF
TRBV5-1,ASSAQGVAYEQY
TRBV15,ASQNPRGHLGEKLF
TRBV6-5,ASSGHQKQPQH
TRBV5-5,ASSTGQGRGKLF
TRBV19,ASSSEWQPQH
TRBV25-1,ASTEGGATWLNEQF
TRBV7-2,ASSPSHSGNTIY
TRBV7-8,ASSLAEETFNYGYT
TRBV5-1,ASSRVADVTDTQY
TRBV5-1,ASSLERNSRETQY
TRBV5-8,ASRNRDRFSYEQY
TRBV7-2,ASSFGGLGANTEAF
TRBV30,AWRRVGDSGELF
TRBV7-8,ASGGSGETQY
TRBV9,ASSVLDYNEQF
TRBV14,ASSQIPGTVGSPLH
TRBV9,ASSGYWDNKLF
TRBV6-1,ASRTQGGYGYGYT
TRBV30,AWSWTGDNEQF
TRBV15,ATSREAGANYGYT
TRBV19,ASSIEAGNAQY
TRBV5-6,ASSLGGGAIGDTQY
TRBV30,AWSVQGQGGGGNQPQH
TRBV6-1,ASSGGSYNSPLH
TRBV25-1,ASSSSGGNTGELF